This TCR beta chain was recovered during a study of cytomegalovirus exposure and HLA in healthy donors. Study as a whole: Among about 190 million T cells, an earlier analysis found 90 million to 130 million unique TCR beta sequences. Whole-study findings and limits: Overall, under 200 TCR beta chains were annotated as cytomegalovirus-associated. Prior analysis indicated that the majority of TCR beta V segments exhibited productivity approximately 87% or approximately 30% of the time. Presence/absence analyses assumed roughly uniform sequencing depth across donors.

A multiplex PCR was run with 60 Vbeta primers and 13 Jbeta primers. Some clones are missing from TCRdb's copy, which holds only in-frame ones; the method was immunoSEQ multiplex PCR. The profile covers around 130,000 clones, with more than 65% appearing a single time and around 1.6% taken by the ten largest. This clone appeared a single time. Its antigen is not known. This receptor was obtained from a woman in her late teens or twenties in good health and CMV-seronegative. Sequenced material: PBMCs.

CDR3 protein: CASSLTSSYNEQFF. The CDR3 region has the DNA TGTGCCAGCAGCTTGACTAGCTCCTACAATGAGCAGTTCTTC. The rearrangement links TRBV5-5 to TRBJ2-1, with D maybe TRBD2 (5 bases). The V gene lost 1 base and the J gene lost 0 bases, with 5 bases spanning the gap. The CDR3 has 14 residues. The germline gives CDR1 SGHKS, CDR2 YYEKEE (reference sequence).